These 9 T cell receptor beta chains were all obtained from the same sample, sequenced in a study of immune cell composition in non-small cell lung cancer. Clones were sequenced by immunoSEQ multiplex PCR, and TCRdb holds only the in-frame ones, with some missing. The table has roughly 15,000 clones, roughly 80% seen once. Sequenced sample: lung tumor tissue. These receptors originate from a human donor with non-small cell lung cancer.

Remarks on this clone: A read error may account for a junction end that differs from germline. The chain links TRBV7-7 to TRBJ2-7; D is tentatively TRBD1 or TRBD2 (5 bases each). Germline V CDR1 and CDR2: SSHAT, FNYEAQ (reference sequence). The CDR3 runs 13 residues. In DNA form, the CDR3 reads TGTGCTAGCAGCCCACCTGGGGGCTACGAGCAGTACTTC. Its translation: CASSPPGGYEQYF.

Relative to its sample, this clone is large. The CDR3 DNA reads TGTGCCAGCAGTTACTCGGGACTACCTTACAATGAGCAGTTCTTC. Translating it yields CASSYSGLPYNEQFF. This chain connects TRBV6-5 to TRBJ2-1; TRBD2 aligns across 7 bases. The CDR3 consists of 15 residues. Germline V CDR1 and CDR2: MNHEY, SVGAGI. Germline trimming cut 0 bases from V and 4 bases from J; bases unmatched to any gene: 3.

V and J are TRBV13 and TRBJ2-3, with unresolved D. Germline V gives CDR1 PRHDT, CDR2 FYEKMQ (reference sequence). V was cut by 3 bases and J by 2 bases, with 12 bases left in between. This CDR3 region has 15 residues. The CDR3 here is CASSFSPVPTDTQYF. The CDR3 DNA reads as TGTGCCAGCAGCTTCTCGCCGGTGCCCACAGATACGCAGTATTTT.

The J gene is TRBJ2-1, the V gene TRBV29-1, with 7 bases matching TRBD2. The CDR3 runs to 13 residues. Germline CDR1 is SQVTM and CDR2 is ANQGSEA. With V trimmed by 6 bases and J by 11 bases, 13 bases remained unmatched. The CDR3 region is CSVVGLDGVQQFF. The CDR3 DNA is TGCAGCGTCGTTGGACTAGACGGGGTTCAGCAGTTCTTC.

The rearrangement links TRBV28 to TRBJ1-2, with TRBD1 matching 9 bases. CDR1 is MDHEN and CDR2 is SYDVKM in the germline V gene. This CDR3 is 17 amino acids long. V trimming: 0 bases; J trimming: 6 bases; junction bases outside the gene matches: 11. The CDR3 sequence is CASSLWGQGTVVHGYTF. CDR3 coding DNA: TGTGCCAGCAGTTTATGGGGACAGGGTACAGTTGTCCATGGCTACACCTTC.

The chain has TRBV7-9 and TRBJ1-4; perhaps TRBD1 as D (5 bases). The germline V and J ends were trimmed by 2 bases and 8 bases, with 18 bases remaining between them. From germline, CDR1 is SEHNR and CDR2 FQNEAQ (reference sequence). This CDR3 comprises 16 residues. CDR3 residues: CASSLLSGGWGEKLFF. CDR3 DNA: TGTGCCAGCAGCTTACTGTCGGGCGGTTGGGGGGAAAAACTGTTTTTT.

V gene TRBV6-5 combines with J gene TRBJ2-3; maybe TRBD2 (5 bases). The V gene's germline CDR1 is MNHEY and CDR2 SVGAGI. The CDR3 totals 15 residues. The V gene lost 2 bases and the J gene lost 1 base, with 10 bases spanning the gap. The CDR3 loop reads CASSYGGLGTDTQYF. CDR3 nucleotide sequence: TGTGCCAGCAGTTACGGCGGGTTAGGCACAGATACGCAGTATTTT.

The chain carries TRBV9 and TRBJ2-1, with 8 nucleotides matching TRBD2. The CDR3 is made up of 16 amino acids. CDR1 and CDR2 from the germline V gene are SGDLS and YYNGEE. V lost 0 bases to trimming and J lost 4 bases; unmatched junction nucleotides: 6. CDR3 amino acids: CASSVAVAGLYNEQFF. The CDR3, as DNA: TGTGCCAGCAGCGTAGCTGTAGCGGGACTTTACAATGAGCAGTTCTTC.

The chain recombines TRBV5-6 with TRBJ2-1; D is unresolved. V was clipped by 4 bases and J by 0 bases, with 8 bases between them. Germline lookup yields CDR1 SGHDT and CDR2 YYEEEE. The CDR3 has 14 residues. For the CDR3, the DNA is TGTGCCAGCAGCCGGACGGGCTCCTACAATGAGCAGTTCTTC. Its translation is CASSRTGSYNEQFF.